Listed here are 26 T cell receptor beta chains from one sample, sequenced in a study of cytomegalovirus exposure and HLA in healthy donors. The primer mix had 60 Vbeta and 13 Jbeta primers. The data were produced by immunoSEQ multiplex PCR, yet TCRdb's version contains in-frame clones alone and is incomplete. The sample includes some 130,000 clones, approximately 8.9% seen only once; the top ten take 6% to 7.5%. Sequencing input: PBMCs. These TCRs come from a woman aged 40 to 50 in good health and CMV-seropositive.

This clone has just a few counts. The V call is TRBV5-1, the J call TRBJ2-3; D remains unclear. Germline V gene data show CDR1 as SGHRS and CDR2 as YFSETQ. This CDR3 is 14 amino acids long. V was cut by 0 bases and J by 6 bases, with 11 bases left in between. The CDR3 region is CASSLAAAPDTQYF. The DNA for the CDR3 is TGCGCCAGCAGCTTGGCCGCAGCGCCGGATACGCAGTATTTT.

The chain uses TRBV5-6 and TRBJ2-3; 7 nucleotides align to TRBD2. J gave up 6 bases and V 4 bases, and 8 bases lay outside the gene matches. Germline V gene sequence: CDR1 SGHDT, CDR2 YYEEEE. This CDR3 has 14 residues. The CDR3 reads CASSLKRGRDTQYF. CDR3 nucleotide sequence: TGTGCCAGCAGCCTCAAGCGGGGTCGTGATACGCAGTATTTT.

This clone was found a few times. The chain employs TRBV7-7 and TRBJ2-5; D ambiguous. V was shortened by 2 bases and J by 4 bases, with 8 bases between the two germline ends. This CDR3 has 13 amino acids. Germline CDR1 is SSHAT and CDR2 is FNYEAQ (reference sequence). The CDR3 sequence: CASSLSGPETQYF. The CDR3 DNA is TGTGCCAGCAGCTTATCAGGCCCAGAGACCCAGTACTTC.

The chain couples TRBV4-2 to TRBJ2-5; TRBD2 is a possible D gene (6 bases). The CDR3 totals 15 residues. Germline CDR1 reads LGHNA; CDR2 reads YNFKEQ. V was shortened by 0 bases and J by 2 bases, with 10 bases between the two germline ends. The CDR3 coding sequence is TGTGCCAGCAGCCAAGACCGGACTAAACAAGAGACCCAGTACTTC. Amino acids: CASSQDRTKQETQYF.

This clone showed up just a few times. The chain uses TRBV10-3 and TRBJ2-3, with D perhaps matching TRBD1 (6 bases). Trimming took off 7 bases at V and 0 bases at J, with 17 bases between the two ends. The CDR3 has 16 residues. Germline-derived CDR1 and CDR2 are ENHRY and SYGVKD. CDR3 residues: CAITPGTTSSTDTQYF. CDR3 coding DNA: TGTGCCATCACTCCTGGGACAACTTCTAGCACAGATACGCAGTATTTT.

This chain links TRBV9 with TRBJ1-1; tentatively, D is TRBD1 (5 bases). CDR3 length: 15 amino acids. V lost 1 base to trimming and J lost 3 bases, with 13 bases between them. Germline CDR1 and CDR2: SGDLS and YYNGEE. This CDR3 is CASSVMTAWDTEAFF. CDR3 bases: TGTGCCAGCAGCGTAATGACAGCTTGGGACACTGAAGCTTTCTTT. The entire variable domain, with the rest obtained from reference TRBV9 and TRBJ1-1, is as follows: DSGVTQTPKHLITATGQRVTLRCSPRSGDLSVYWYQQSLDQGLQFLIQYYNGEERAKGNILERFSAQQFPDLHSELNLSSLELGDSALYFCASSVMTAWDTEAFFGQGTRLTVV.

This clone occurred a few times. The CDR3 protein is CASSDTGGGGTEAFF. CDR3 DNA sequence: TGTGCCAGCAGTGACACTGGGGGAGGAGGCACTGAAGCTTTCTTT. This chain uses TRBV6-6 with TRBJ1-1; possibly TRBD1 for D (5 bases). The CDR3 length is 15 residues. V was clipped by 5 bases and J by 4 bases, with 17 bases between them. Germline V gene sequence: CDR1 MNHNY, CDR2 SVGAGI (reference sequence).

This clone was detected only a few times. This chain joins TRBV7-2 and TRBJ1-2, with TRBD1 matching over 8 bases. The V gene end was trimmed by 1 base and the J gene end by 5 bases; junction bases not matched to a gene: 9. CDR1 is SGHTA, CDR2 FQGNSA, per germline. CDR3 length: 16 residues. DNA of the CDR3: TGTGCCAGCAGCTTAGGGCCGGACAGGGATTTTTATGGCTACACCTTC. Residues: CASSLGPDRDFYGYTF.

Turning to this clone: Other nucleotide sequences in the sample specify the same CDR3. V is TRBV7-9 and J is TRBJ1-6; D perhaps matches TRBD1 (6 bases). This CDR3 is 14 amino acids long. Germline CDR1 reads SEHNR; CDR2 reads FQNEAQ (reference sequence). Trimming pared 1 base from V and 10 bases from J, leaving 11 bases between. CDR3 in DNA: TGTGCCAGCAGCTTAGTGGACAGCGTCTCACCCCTCCACTTT. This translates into CASSLVDSVSPLHF.

The DNA for the CDR3 is TGTGCCAGCTCACCGTCAGGCAAGGGGGACTACGAGCAGTACTTC. Encoded protein: CASSPSGKGDYEQYF. The genes are TRBV18 and TRBJ2-7; D may be TRBD1 (6 bases). Trimming cost V 3 bases and J 3 bases, with 15 bases left between them. Germline V gene sequence: CDR1 KGHSH, CDR2 LQKENI. The CDR3 covers 15 residues.

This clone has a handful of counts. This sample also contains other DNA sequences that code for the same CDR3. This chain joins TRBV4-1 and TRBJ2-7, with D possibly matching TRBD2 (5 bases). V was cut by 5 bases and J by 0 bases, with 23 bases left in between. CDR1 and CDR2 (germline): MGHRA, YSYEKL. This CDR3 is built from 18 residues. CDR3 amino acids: CASSIALGLAPSSYEQYF. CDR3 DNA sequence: TGCGCCAGCAGCATAGCACTCGGACTTGCCCCTTCCTCCTACGAGCAGTACTTC.

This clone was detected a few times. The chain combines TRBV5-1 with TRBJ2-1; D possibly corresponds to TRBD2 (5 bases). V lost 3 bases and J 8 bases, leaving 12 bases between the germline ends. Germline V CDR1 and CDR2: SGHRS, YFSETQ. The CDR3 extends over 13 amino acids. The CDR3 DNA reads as TGCGCCAGCAGCTCGGGGTTGGTAGATGAGCAGTTCTTC. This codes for CASSSGLVDEQFF.

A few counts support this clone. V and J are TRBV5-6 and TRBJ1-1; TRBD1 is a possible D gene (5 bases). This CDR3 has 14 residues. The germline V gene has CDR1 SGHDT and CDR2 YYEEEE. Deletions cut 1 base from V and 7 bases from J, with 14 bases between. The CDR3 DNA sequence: TGTGCCAGCAGCTTGTTGGTCACAGGTGGTGAAGCTTTCTTT. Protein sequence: CASSLLVTGGEAFF.

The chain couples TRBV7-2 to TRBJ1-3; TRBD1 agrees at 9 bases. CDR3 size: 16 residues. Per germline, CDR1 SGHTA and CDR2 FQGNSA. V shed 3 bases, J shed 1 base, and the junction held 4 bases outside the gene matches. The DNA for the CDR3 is TGTGCCAGCAGCTTCTCTGACAGGGGGTCTGGAAACACCATATATTTT. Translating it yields CASSFSDRGSGNTIYF.

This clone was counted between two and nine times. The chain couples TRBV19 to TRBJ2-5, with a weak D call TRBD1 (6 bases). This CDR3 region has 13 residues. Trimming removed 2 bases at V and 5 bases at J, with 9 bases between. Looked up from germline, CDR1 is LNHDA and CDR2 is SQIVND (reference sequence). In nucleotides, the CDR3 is TGTGCCAGTAGTATAAGGGGGTTCGAGACCCAGTACTTC. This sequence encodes CASSIRGFETQYF.

DNA for the CDR3: TGTGCCAGCAGGCGGCAGGGGCCATTCTACGAGCAGTACTTC. It codes for CASRRQGPFYEQYF. The chain recombines TRBV6-5 with TRBJ2-7; a weak D match, TRBD1 (6 bases). Per the germline V gene, CDR1 is MNHEY and CDR2 is SVGAGI. The CDR3 is made up of 14 amino acids. V was cut by 6 bases and J by 3 bases, with 15 bases left in between.

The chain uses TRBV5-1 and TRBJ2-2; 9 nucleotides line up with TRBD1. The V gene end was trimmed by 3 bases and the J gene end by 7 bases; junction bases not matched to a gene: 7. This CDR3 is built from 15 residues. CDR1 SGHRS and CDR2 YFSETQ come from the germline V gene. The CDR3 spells CASSSSTGGIGELFF. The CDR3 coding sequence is TGCGCCAGCAGCTCCTCCACAGGGGGCATCGGGGAGCTGTTTTTT.

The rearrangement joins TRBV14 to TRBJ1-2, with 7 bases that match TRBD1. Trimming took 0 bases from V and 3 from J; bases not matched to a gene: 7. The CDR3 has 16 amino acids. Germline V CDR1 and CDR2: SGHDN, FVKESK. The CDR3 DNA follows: TGTGCCAGCAGCCAAGATAGCAGGGGGTATGACTATGGCTACACCTTC. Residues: CASSQDSRGYDYGYTF.

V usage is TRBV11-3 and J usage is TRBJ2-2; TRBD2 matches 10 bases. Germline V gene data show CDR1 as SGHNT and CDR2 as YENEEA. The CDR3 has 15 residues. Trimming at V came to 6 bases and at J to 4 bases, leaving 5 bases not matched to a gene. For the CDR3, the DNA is TGTGCCAGCAGTACTAGCGGGGTTGCCACCGGGGAGCTGTTTTTT. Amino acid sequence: CASSTSGVATGELFF.

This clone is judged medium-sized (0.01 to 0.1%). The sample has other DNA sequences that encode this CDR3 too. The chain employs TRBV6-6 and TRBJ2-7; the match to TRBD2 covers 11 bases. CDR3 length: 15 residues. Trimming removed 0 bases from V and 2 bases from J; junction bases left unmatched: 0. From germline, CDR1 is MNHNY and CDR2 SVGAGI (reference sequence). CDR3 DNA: TGTGCCAGCAGTTACTCGGGACTAGCGGCCTACGAGCAGTACTTC. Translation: CASSYSGLAAYEQYF.

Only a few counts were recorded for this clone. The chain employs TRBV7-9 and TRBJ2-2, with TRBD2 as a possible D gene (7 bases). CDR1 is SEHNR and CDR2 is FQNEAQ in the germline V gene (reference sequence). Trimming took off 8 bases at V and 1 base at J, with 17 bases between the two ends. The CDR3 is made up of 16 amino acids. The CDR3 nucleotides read TGTGCCAGCGTTGGGAGGGGGTCTTGGAACACCGGGGAGCTGTTTTTT. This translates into CASVGRGSWNTGELFF.

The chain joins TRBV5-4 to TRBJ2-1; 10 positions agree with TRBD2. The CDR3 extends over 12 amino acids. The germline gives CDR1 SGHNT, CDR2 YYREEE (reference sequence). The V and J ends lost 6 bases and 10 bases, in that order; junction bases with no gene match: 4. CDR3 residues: CASMERGGEQFF. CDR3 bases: TGTGCCAGCATGGAGCGGGGGGGGGAGCAGTTCTTC.

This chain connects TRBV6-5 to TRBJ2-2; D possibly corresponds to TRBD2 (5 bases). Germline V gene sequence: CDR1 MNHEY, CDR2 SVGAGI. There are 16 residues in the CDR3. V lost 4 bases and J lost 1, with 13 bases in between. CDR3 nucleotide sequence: TGTGCCAGCAGTTGGAGAGCGGACTGGAACACCGGGGAGCTGTTTTTT. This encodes CASSWRADWNTGELFF.

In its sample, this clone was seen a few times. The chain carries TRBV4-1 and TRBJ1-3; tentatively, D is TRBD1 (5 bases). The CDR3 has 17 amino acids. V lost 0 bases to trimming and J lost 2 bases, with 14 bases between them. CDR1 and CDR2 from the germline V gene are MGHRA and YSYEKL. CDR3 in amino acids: CASSQDIRDLPGNTIYF. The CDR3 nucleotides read TGCGCCAGCAGCCAAGATATCAGGGATCTTCCTGGAAACACCATATATTTT.

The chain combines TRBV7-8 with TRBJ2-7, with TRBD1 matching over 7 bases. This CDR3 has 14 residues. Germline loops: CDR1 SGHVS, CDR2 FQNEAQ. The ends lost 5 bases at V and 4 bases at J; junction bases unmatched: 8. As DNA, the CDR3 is TGTGCCAGCAGCCCGAGGACAGGATCATACGAGCAGTACTTC. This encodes CASSPRTGSYEQYF.

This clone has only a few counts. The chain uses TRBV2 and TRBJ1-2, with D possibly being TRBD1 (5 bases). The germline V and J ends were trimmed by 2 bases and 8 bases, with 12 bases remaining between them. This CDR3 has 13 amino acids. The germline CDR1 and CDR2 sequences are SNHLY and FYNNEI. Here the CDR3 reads CASSERGEHGYTF. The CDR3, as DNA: TGTGCCAGCAGTGAACGGGGGGAACACGGCTACACCTTC.